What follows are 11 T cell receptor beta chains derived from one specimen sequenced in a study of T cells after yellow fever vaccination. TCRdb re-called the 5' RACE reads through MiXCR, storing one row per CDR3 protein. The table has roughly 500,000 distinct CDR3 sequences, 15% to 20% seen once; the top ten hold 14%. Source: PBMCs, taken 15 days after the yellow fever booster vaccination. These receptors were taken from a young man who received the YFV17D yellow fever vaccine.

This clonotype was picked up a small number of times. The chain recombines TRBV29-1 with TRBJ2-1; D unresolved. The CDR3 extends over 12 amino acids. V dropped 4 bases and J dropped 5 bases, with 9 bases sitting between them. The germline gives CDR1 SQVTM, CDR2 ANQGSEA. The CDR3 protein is CSVVTPNNEQFF. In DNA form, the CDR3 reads TGCAGCGTTGTGACACCCAACAATGAGCAGTTCTTC.

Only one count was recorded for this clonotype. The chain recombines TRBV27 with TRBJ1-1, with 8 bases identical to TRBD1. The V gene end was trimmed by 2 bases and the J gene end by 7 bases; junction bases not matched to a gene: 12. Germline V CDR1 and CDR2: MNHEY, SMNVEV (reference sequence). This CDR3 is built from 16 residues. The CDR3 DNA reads TGTGCCAGCAGTTTAACCCCCTGGCAGGGGGCAGATGAAGCTTTCTTT. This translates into CASSLTPWQGADEAFF.

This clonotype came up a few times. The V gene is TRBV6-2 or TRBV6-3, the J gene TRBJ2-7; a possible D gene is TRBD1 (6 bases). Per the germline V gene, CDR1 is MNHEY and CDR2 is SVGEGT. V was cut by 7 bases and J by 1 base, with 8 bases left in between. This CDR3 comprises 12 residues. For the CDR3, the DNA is TGTGCCAGCAAGGGGGTTTCCTACGAGCAGTACTTC. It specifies CASKGVSYEQYF.

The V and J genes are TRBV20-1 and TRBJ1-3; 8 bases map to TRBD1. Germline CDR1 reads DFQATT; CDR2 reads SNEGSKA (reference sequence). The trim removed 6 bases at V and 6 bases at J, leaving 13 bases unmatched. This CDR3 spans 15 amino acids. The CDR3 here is CSAQTGAGRENTIYF. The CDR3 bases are TGCAGTGCCCAGACAGGGGCAGGGAGGGAAAACACCATATATTTT.

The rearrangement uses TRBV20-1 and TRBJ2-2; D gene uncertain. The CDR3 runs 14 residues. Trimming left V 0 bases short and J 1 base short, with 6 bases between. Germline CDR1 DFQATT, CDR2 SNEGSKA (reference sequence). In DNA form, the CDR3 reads TGCAGTGCTAGAGATGTTAAGAACACCGGGGAGCTGTTTTTT. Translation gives CSARDVKNTGELFF.

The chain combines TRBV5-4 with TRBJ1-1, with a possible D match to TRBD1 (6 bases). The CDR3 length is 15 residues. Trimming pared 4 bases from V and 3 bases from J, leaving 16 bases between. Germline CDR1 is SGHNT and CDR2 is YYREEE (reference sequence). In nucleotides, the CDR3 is TGTGCCAGCAGCGGCACAGGGCTGGGTGACACTGAAGCTTTCTTT. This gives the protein CASSGTGLGDTEAFF.

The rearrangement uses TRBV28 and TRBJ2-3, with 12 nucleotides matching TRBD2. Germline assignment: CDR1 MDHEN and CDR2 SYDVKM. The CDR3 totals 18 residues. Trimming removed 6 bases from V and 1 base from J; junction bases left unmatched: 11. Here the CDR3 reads CASRLLAGGLGGTDTQYF. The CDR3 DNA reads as TGTGCCAGCAGGCTTCTAGCGGGAGGGCTCGGGGGCACAGATACGCAGTATTTT.

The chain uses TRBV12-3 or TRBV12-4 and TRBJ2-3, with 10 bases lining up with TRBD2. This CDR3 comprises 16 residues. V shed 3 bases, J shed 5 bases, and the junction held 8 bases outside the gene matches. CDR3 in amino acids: CASSFTASGSLDTQYF. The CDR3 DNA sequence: TGTGCCAGCAGTTTTACCGCTAGCGGGAGCTTAGATACGCAGTATTTT.

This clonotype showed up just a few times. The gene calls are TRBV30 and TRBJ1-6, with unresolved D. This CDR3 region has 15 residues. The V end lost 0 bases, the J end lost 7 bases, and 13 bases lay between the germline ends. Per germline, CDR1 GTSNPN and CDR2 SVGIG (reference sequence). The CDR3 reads CAWSVLGGLNSPLHF. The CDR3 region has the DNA TGTGCCTGGAGTGTACTGGGAGGTCTGAATTCACCCCTCCACTTT. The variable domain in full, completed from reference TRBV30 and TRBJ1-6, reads SQTIHQWPATLVQPVGSPLSLECTVEGTSNPNLYWYRQAAGRGLQLLFYSVGIGQISSEVPQNLSASRPQDRQFILSSKKLLLSDSGFYLCAWSVLGGLNSPLHFGNGTRLTVT.

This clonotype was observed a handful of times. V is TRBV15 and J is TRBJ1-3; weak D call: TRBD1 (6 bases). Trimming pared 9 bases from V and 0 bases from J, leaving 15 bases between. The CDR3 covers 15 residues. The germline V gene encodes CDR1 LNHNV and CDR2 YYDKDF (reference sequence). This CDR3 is CATQVTGNSGNTIYF. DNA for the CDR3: TGTGCCACTCAGGTGACAGGAAACTCTGGAAACACCATATATTTT.

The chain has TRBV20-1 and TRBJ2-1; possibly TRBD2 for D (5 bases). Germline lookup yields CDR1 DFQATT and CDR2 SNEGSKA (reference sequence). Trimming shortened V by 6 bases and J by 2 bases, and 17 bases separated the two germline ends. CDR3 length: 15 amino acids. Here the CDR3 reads CSATSRRGTYNEQFF. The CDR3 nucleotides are TGCAGTGCCACAAGCCGGAGAGGGACCTACAATGAGCAGTTCTTC.